The 4 T cell receptor beta chains in this list originate from one sample, sequenced in a study of cytomegalovirus exposure and HLA in healthy donors. Researchers ran the PCR with 60 Vbeta and 13 Jbeta primers. The method was immunoSEQ multiplex PCR; TCRdb's version includes in-frame clones alone and lacks a portion of them. This table has 150,000 to 200,000 clones, roughly 85% appearing once. The sample was PBMCs. These TCRs come from a man in his fifties in good health and CMV-seropositive.

The CDR3 nucleotides are TGCGCCAGCAGCCAAGCACCGGGACAGGGATCTTCACCCCTCCACTTT. Protein product: CASSQAPGQGSSPLHF. This chain uses TRBV4-3 with TRBJ1-6, with 9 bases lining up with TRBD1. V was clipped by 1 base and J by 9 bases; unmatched bases: 7. The CDR3 spans 16 residues. Germline V gene sequence: CDR1 LGHNA, CDR2 YSLEER.

This clone has a handful of counts. The rearrangement links TRBV25-1 to TRBJ1-4; 8 bases map to TRBD1. The CDR3 is 14 amino acids. The trim removed 4 bases at V and 8 bases at J, leaving 6 bases unmatched. Germline values: CDR1 MGHDK, CDR2 SYGVNS. The CDR3 DNA follows: TGTGCCAGCAGTGGCTCAGGGGGCTGGGAAAAACTGTTTTTT. Protein sequence: CASSGSGGWEKLFF. Full variable domain (outside the CDR3, taken from reference TRBV25-1 and TRBJ1-4): EADIYQTPRYLVIGTGKKITLECSQTMGHDKMYWYQQDPGMELHLIHYSYGVNSTEKGDLSSESTVSRIRTEHFPLTLESARPSHTSQYLCASSGSGGWEKLFFGSGTQLSVL.

The genes are TRBV10-1 and TRBJ2-1; D is uncertain. This CDR3 is 13 amino acids long. CDR1 is WNHNN, CDR2 SYGVQD, per germline (reference sequence). The germline V and J ends were trimmed by 6 bases and 6 bases, with 12 bases remaining between them. In DNA form, the CDR3 reads TGCGCCAGCAGCCCCCCAGGAAGCAATGAGCAGTTCTTC. This gives the protein CASSPPGSNEQFF.

V and J are TRBV6-5 and TRBJ1-2, with TRBD1 as a possible D gene (6 bases). The CDR3 is made up of 15 amino acids. Germline CDR1 is MNHEY and CDR2 is SVGAGI. The V end lost 0 bases, the J end lost 3 bases, and 11 bases lay between the germline ends. The CDR3 bases are TGTGCCAGCAGTTACTCGAAGGGGGGGGACTATGGCTACACCTTC. Translation: CASSYSKGGDYGYTF.